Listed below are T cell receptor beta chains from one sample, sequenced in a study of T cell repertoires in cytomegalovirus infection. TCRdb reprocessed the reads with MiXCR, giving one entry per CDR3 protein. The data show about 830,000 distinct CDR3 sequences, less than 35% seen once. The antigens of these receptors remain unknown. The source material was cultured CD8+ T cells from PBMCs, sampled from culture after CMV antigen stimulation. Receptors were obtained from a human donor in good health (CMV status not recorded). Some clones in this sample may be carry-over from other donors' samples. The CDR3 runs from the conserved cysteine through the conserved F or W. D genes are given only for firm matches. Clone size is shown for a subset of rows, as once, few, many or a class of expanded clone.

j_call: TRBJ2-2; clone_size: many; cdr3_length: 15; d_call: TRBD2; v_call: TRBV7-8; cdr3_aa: CASSFWTSYTGELFF; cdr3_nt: TGTGCCAGCAGCTTCTGGACTAGCTACACCGGGGAGCTGTTTTTT
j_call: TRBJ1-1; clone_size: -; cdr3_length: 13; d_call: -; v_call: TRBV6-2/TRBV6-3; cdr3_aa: CASSYGTARGAFF; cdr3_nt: TGTGCCAGCAGTTACGGGACCGCCAGGGGAGCTTTCTTT
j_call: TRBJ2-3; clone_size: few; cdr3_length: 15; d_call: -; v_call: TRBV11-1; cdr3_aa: CASSLTLRRTDTQYF; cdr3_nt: TGTGCCAGCAGCTTGACCCTACGGCGCACAGATACGCAGTATTTT
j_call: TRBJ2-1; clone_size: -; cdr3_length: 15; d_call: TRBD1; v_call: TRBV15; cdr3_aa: CATSREGGYYNEQFF; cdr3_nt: TGTGCCACCAGCAGAGAAGGGGGCTACTACAATGAGCAGTTCTTC
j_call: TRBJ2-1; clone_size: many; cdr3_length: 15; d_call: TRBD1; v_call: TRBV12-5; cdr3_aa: CASGRNPTGDNEQFF; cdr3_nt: TGTGCTAGTGGCCGAAATCCGACAGGGGACAATGAGCAGTTCTTC
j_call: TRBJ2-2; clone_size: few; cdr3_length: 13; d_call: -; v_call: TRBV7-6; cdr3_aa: CASSLPEGGELFF; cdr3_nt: TGTGCCAGCAGCTTGCCGGAGGGCGGGGAGCTGTTTTTT
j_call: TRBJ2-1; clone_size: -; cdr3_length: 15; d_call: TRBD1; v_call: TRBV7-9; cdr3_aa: CASSSTGGGNNEQFF; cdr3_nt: TGTGCCAGCAGCTCTACAGGGGGTGGTAACAATGAGCAGTTCTTC
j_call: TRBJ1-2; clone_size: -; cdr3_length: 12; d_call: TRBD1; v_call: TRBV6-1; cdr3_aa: CASMTGAIGYTF; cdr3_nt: TGTGCCAGCATGACAGGGGCGATCGGCTACACCTTC
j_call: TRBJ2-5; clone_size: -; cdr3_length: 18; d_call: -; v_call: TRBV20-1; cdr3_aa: CSARDVGHPRGTQETQYF; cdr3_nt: TGCAGTGCTAGAGATGTCGGGCACCCCCGAGGGACCCAAGAGACCCAGTACTTC
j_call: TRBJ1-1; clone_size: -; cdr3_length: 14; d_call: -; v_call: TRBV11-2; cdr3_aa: CASSMTARNTEAFF; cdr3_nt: TGTGCCAGCAGCATGACAGCGAGAAACACTGAAGCTTTCTTT
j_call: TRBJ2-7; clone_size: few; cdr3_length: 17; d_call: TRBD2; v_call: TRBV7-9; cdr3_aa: CASISATPRTSDYEQYF; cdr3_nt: TGTGCCAGCATAAGCGCGACGCCCCGGACTAGCGACTACGAGCAGTACTTC
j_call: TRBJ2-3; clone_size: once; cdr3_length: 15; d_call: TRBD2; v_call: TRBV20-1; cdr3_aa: CSARAPSGFTDTQYF; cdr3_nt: TGCAGTGCTAGAGCTCCTAGCGGGTTCACAGATACGCAGTATTTT
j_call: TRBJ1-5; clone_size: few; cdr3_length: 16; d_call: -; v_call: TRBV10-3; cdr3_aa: CAISESATDSNQPQHF; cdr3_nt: TGTGCCATCAGTGAGTCGGCGACGGATAGCAATCAGCCCCAGCATTTT
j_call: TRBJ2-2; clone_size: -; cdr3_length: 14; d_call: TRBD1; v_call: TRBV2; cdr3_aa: CASRIDRGTGELFF; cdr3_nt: TGTGCCAGCAGGATCGACAGGGGGACCGGGGAGCTGTTTTTT
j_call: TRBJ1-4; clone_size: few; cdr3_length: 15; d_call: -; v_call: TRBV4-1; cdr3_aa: CASSQDPGGDEKLFF; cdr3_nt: TGCGCCAGCAGCCAAGATCCTGGGGGCGATGAAAAACTGTTTTTT
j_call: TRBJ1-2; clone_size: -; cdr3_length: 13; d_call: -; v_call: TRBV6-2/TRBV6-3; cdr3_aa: CASRTGISDGYTF; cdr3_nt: TGTGCCAGCAGAACCGGTATAAGTGATGGCTACACCTTC
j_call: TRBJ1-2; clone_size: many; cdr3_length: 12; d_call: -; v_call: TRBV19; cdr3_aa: CASSPTGYGYTF; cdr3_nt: TGTGCCAGCAGCCCCACTGGCTATGGCTACACCTTC
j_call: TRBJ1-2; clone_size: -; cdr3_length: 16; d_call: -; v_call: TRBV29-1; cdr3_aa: CSVVLSWTETFYGYTF; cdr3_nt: TGCAGCGTTGTTCTATCATGGACAGAAACTTTCTATGGCTACACCTTC
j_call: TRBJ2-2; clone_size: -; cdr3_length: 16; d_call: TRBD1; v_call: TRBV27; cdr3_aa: CAASPGGVGLAGELFF; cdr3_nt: TGTGCCGCATCTCCAGGGGGTGTCGGTTTGGCCGGGGAGCTGTTTTTT
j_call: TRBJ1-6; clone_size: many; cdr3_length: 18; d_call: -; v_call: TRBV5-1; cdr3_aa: CASSFLSSGRSGNSPLHF; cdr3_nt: TGCGCCAGCAGCTTTCTCAGCTCGGGACGGTCGGGTAATTCACCCCTCCACTTT
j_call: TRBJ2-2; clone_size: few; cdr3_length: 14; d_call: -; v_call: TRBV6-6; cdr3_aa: CASSYSTDSWELFF; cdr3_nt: TGTGCCAGCAGTTACTCGACCGACAGTTGGGAGCTGTTTTTT
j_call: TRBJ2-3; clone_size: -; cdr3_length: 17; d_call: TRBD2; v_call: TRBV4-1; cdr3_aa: CASSQEVIAGITDTQYF; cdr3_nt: TGCGCCAGCAGCCAAGAGGTAATAGCGGGGATCACAGATACGCAGTATTTT
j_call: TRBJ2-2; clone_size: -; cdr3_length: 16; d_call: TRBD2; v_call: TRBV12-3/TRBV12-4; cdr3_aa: CASKTVGGLDTGELFF; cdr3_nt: TGTGCCAGCAAGACGGTGGGGGGGTTGGACACCGGGGAGCTGTTTTTT
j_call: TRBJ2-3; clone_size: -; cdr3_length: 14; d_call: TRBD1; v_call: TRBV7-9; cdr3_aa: CASSPTGDPDTQYF; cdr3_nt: TGTGCCAGCAGCCCGACAGGGGATCCAGATACGCAGTATTTT
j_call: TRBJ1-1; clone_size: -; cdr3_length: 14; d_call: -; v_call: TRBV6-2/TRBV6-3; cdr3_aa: CASTPLGINTEAFF; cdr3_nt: TGTGCCAGCACCCCCTTGGGGATCAACACTGAAGCTTTCTTT
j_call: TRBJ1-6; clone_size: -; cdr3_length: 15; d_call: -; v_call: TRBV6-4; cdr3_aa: CASSDSTLHNSPLHF; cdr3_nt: TGTGCCAGCAGTGACTCTACACTACATAATTCACCCCTCCACTTT
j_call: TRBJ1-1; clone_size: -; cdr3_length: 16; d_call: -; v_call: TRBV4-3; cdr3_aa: CASSHGVAGMNTEAFF; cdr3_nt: TGCGCCAGCAGCCACGGGGTGGCAGGCATGAACACTGAAGCTTTCTTT
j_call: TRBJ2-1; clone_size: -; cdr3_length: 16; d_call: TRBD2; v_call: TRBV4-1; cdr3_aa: CASSQEPSGGAGEQFF; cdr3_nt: TGCGCCAGCAGCCAAGAGCCTAGCGGGGGGGCGGGTGAGCAGTTCTTC
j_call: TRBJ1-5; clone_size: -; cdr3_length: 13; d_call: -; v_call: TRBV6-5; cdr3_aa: CASSYRWDQPQHF; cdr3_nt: TGTGCCAGCAGTTACCGGTGGGATCAGCCCCAGCATTTT
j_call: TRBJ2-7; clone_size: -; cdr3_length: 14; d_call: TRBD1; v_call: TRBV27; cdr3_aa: CASSQGQGYHEQYF; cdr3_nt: TGTGCCAGCAGCCAGGGACAGGGGTACCACGAGCAGTACTTC
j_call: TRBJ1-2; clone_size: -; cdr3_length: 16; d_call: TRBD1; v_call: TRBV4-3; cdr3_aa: CATSQTGQGLTYGYTF; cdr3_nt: TGCGCCACCAGCCAAACCGGACAGGGACTGACCTATGGCTACACCTTC
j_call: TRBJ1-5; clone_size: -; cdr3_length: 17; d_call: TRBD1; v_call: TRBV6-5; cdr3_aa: CASSYSSYRGVDQPQHF; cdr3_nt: TGTGCCAGCAGTTACTCGAGCTACAGGGGGGTCGATCAGCCCCAGCATTTT
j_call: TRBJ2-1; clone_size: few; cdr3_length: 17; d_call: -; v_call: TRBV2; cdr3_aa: CASTEGGETRAYNEQFF; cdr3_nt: TGTGCCAGCACTGAAGGTGGCGAGACTCGGGCTTACAATGAGCAGTTCTTC
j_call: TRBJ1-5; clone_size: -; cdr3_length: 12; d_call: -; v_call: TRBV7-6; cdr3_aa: CASSPHDQPLHF; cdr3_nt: TGTGCCAGCAGCCCCCATGATCAGCCCCTGCATTTT
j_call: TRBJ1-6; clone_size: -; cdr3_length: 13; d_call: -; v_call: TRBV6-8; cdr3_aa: CASGWGINSPLHF; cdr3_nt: TGTGCCAGCGGTTGGGGGATTAATTCACCCCTCCACTTT
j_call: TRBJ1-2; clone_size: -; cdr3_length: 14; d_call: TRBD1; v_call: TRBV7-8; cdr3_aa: CASSLEAGGGGYTF; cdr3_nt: TGTGCCAGCAGCTTAGAGGCAGGGGGCGGTGGCTACACCTTC
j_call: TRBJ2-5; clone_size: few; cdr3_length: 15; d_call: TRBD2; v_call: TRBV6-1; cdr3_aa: CASSLIAGAIETQYF; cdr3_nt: TGTGCCAGCAGTTTAATAGCGGGGGCCATAGAGACCCAGTACTTC
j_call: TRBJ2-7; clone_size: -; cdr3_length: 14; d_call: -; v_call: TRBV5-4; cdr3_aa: CASSPWGVDYEQYF; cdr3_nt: TGTGCCAGCAGCCCCTGGGGCGTTGACTACGAGCAGTACTTC
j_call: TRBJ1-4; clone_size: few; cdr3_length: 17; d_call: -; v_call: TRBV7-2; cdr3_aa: CASSLEGGGPANEKLFF; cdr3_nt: TGTGCCAGCAGCTTAGAGGGGGGAGGACCGGCGAATGAAAAACTGTTTTTT
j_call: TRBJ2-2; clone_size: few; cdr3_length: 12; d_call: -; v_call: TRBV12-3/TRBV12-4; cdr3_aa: CASHRDTGELFF; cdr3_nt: TGTGCCAGCCACAGGGACACCGGGGAGCTGTTTTTT